Below are 22 T cell receptor beta chains sequenced from a single sample in a study of post-analysis software for immune sequencing data. Findings and caveats of the study: There were five or six TRBV segments more frequent in patients than controls, and TRBV5-6, TRBV5-1 and TRBV20-1 were among them.

Antigens of these TCRs are unknown. The authors incorporated unique molecular identifiers into the TCR beta cDNA libraries. Each CDR3 protein gets one entry after TCRdb re-called the PCR reads with MiXCR. The sample records around 190,000 distinct CDR3 sequences, approximately 30% being singletons. The material sequenced was blood. The source is a girl aged 2 to 17 with multiple sclerosis.

This clonotype was observed a few times. This chain uses TRBV3-1 with TRBJ1-5; TRBD1 matches 9 bases. The CDR3 totals 16 residues. The V and J ends lost 5 bases and 3 bases, in that order; junction bases with no gene match: 8. The V gene's germline CDR1 is LGHDT and CDR2 YNNKEL (reference sequence). CDR3 region: CASSTLGTGSNQPQHF. The DNA of the CDR3 is TGTGCCAGCAGCACCCTGGGGACAGGGTCCAATCAGCCCCAGCATTTT.

Of note for this clonotype: This may arise from a read error, as a much more abundant clone is one base away. The chain recombines TRBV7-9 with TRBJ2-1; tentatively, D is TRBD2 (5 bases). The J call is uncertain, as TRBJ2-7 better fits the DNA end. CDR3 length equals 14 residues. CDR1 is SEHNR and CDR2 is FQNEAQ in the germline V gene (reference sequence). Written as DNA, the CDR3 is TGTGCCAGCAGTCGAGACGGGATTTACAATGAGCAGTACTTC. Its protein product is CASSRDGIYNEQYF.

This clonotype was seen at least ten times. V usage is TRBV12-3 or TRBV12-4 and J usage is TRBJ2-1; D uncertain. Between the trimmed V and J ends, which lost 6 bases and 14 bases, there was a span of 23 bases. The CDR3 loop spans 14 amino acids. CDR3 loop: CASSLWASPRLEFF. The CDR3 nucleotides read TGTGCCAGCAGCCTCTGGGCCAGCCCGAGGTTGGAGTTCTTC.

This clonotype has ten or more counts. The V gene is TRBV4-1, the J gene TRBJ2-7, with 9 nucleotides matching TRBD2. The CDR3 covers 15 residues. J lost 2 bases, V lost 0 bases, and 2 bases had no gene match. The germline V gene has CDR1 MGHRA and CDR2 YSYEKL. The CDR3 is CASSQDRLAAYEQYF. Written as DNA, the CDR3 is TGCGCCAGCAGCCAAGATCGACTAGCGGCCTACGAGCAGTACTTC.

The sample holds a few counts of this clonotype. J is TRBJ1-2 and V is TRBV11-2, with a tentative D call TRBD1 (6 bases). V lost 5 bases, J lost 2 bases, and 15 bases lay in between. CDR1 is SGHAT and CDR2 is FQNNGV in the germline V gene. The CDR3 has 15 amino acids. Here the CDR3 DNA reads TGTGCCAGCAGCCCCCCCCGACAGGAGAACTATGGCTACACCTTC. Translating it yields CASSPPRQENYGYTF.

V gene TRBV13 combines with J gene TRBJ2-5; 12 bases align to TRBD2. The germline gives CDR1 PRHDT, CDR2 FYEKMQ (reference sequence). CDR3 length: 18 amino acids. Losses at the gene ends were 3 bases for V and 11 bases for J; bases not matched to a gene: 19. CDR3 bases: TGTGCCAGCAGCTTGAAGTCTAGCGGGGGGGAAATGTCGAATGAGCAGTACTTC. This encodes CASSLKSSGGEMSNEQYF. Complete variable domain (other parts from reference TRBV13 and TRBJ2-5): AAGVIQSPRHLIKEKRETATLKCYPIPRHDTVYWYQQGPGQDPQFLISFYEKMQSDKGSIPDRFSAQQFSDYHSELNMSSLELGDSALYFCASSLKSSGGEMSNEQYFGPGTRLLVL.

This clonotype has only a few counts. The rearrangement uses TRBV20-1 and TRBJ1-1, with a possible D match to TRBD1 (6 bases). V was clipped by 1 base and J by 6 bases, with 12 bases between them. The germline CDR1 and CDR2 sequences are DFQATT and SNEGSKA (reference sequence). The CDR3 is made up of 13 amino acids. CDR3 in DNA: TGCAGTGCTAGAGTATCGGGGGGGCCTGAAGCTTTCTTT. It yields the protein CSARVSGGPEAFF.

The chain combines TRBV29-1 with TRBJ1-2, with a tentative D call TRBD1 (5 bases). CDR3 length: 11 residues. Per the germline V gene, CDR1 is SQVTM and CDR2 is ANQGSEA. With 4 bases removed from V and 6 bases from J, the gap between germline ends came to 9 bases. The CDR3, as DNA: TGCAGCGTTGGGGGGGTCAATGGCTACACCTTC. It encodes CSVGGVNGYTF. Drawing the rest from reference TRBV29-1 and TRBJ1-2, the complete variable domain is SAVISQKPSRDICQRGTSLTIQCQVDSQVTMMFWYRQQPGQSLTLIATANQGSEATYESGFVIDKFPISRPNLTFSTLTVSNMSPEDSSIYLCSVGGVNGYTFGSGTRLTVV.

The chain carries TRBV12-3 or TRBV12-4 and TRBJ1-3; TRBD1 matches 9 bases. The CDR3 consists of 16 residues. The V gene end was trimmed by 7 bases and the J gene end by 3 bases; junction bases not matched to a gene: 10. The CDR3 coding sequence is TGTGCCAGCAACACGGACAGGGGAAATTTTGGAAACACCATATATTTT. Translating gives CASNTDRGNFGNTIYF.

The chain is built from TRBV6-5 and TRBJ1-6, with 8 bases aligning to TRBD1. There are 18 residues in the CDR3. The junction had 6 bases not matched to a gene; V was cut back by 0 bases and J by 2 bases. The germline gives CDR1 MNHEY, CDR2 SVGAGI. The CDR3 bases are TGTGCCAGCAGTTACTCCCCGGACAGGGTGACCTATAATTCACCCCTCCACTTT. It codes for CASSYSPDRVTYNSPLHF.

The gene calls are TRBV7-9 and TRBJ2-3, with TRBD2 identical over 8 bases. V shed 5 bases, J shed 5 bases, and the junction held 6 bases outside the gene matches. The CDR3 totals 14 residues. In germline, CDR1 is SEHNR, CDR2 FQNEAQ (reference sequence). CDR3 bases: TGTGCCAGCAGCAACTCGGGAGGGGGAGATACGCAGTATTTT. Protein: CASSNSGGGDTQYF.

The gene calls are TRBV7-8 and TRBJ2-7; TRBD2 matches 15 bases. The CDR3 covers 15 residues. Germline V CDR1 and CDR2: SGHVS, FQNEAQ. Trimming took 3 bases from V and 5 from J; bases not matched to a gene: 2. In DNA form, the CDR3 reads TGTGCCAGCAGCTTGGGACTAGCGGGAGGAGACGAGCAGTACTTC. Its translation is CASSLGLAGGDEQYF. The variable domain in full, completed from reference TRBV7-8 and TRBJ2-7, reads GAGVSQSPRYKVAKRGQDVALRCDPISGHVSLFWYQQALGQGPEFLTYFQNEAQLDKSGLPSDRFFAERPEGSVSTLKIQRTQQEDSAVYLCASSLGLAGGDEQYFGPGTRLTVT.

The J gene is TRBJ2-2, the V gene TRBV5-1, with 7 bases matching TRBD2. The V segment lost 4 bases and the J segment 4 bases; nucleotides outside the gene matches: 7. There are 15 residues in the CDR3. CDR1 is SGHRS and CDR2 is YFSETQ in the germline V gene. CDR3 nucleotides: TGCGCCAGCAGCCTTCCTGAGCGGGGCACCGGGGAGCTGTTTTTT. Translating it yields CASSLPERGTGELFF.

CDR3 bases: TGTGCCAGCAGCCCCGGCGGGACTAGATACAATGAGCAGTTCTTC. Translated: CASSPGGTRYNEQFF. The chain uses TRBV5-5 and TRBJ2-1; 8 bases match TRBD2. The trim removed 4 bases at V and 4 bases at J, leaving 7 bases unmatched. Germline CDR1 is SGHKS and CDR2 is YYEKEE (reference sequence). The CDR3 length is 15 residues. The variable domain in full, with the rest retrieved from reference TRBV5-5 and TRBJ2-1, is DAGVTQSPTHLIKTRGQQVTLRCSPISGHKSVSWYQQVLGQGPQFIFQYYEKEERGRGNFPDRFSARQFPNYSSELNVNALLLGDSALYLCASSPGGTRYNEQFFGPGTRLTVL.

In its sample, this clonotype was seen a few times. The V call is TRBV20-1, the J call TRBJ1-2, with D unresolved. Trimming removed 3 bases at V and 8 bases at J, with 13 bases between. The germline V gene has CDR1 DFQATT and CDR2 SNEGSKA (reference sequence). This CDR3 has 12 residues. CDR3 amino acids: CSASWLGQGYTF. As DNA, the CDR3 is TGCAGTGCTAGTTGGTTAGGGCAAGGCTACACCTTC.

This clonotype was observed a handful of times. The rearrangement links TRBV28 to TRBJ2-3, with 12 bases aligning to TRBD2. Trimming at V came to 6 bases and at J to 0 bases, leaving 7 bases not matched to a gene. Per germline, CDR1 MDHEN and CDR2 SYDVKM. The CDR3 runs 17 residues. CDR3 in amino acids: CASSRRLAGDSTDTQYF. The DNA for the CDR3 is TGTGCCAGCAGCCGACGACTAGCGGGAGATAGCACAGATACGCAGTATTTT. The variable domain in full, with the rest retrieved from reference TRBV28 and TRBJ2-3, is DVKVTQSSRYLVKRTGEKVFLECVQDMDHENMFWYRQDPGLGLRLIYFSYDVKMKEKGDIPEGYSVSREKKERFSLILESASTNQTSMYLCASSRRLAGDSTDTQYFGPGTRLTVL.

The rearrangement joins TRBV14 to TRBJ2-7; weak D call: TRBD2 (6 bases). CDR1 is SGHDN and CDR2 is FVKESK in the germline V gene. CDR3 size: 16 residues. V was clipped by 4 bases and J by 6 bases, with 22 bases between them. The CDR3 region is CASSLQPSAAHLEQYF. Here the CDR3 DNA reads TGTGCCAGCAGCCTGCAACCTAGCGCTGCCCACCTCGAGCAGTACTTC.

This clonotype has more than one count but fewer than ten. This chain links TRBV6-6 with TRBJ1-1; D remains unclear. The CDR3 is 13 residues long. V dropped 6 bases and J dropped 10 bases, with 18 bases sitting between them. In germline, CDR1 is MNHNY, CDR2 SVGAGI (reference sequence). CDR3 DNA sequence: TGTGCCAGCAGCTCCGAGGTGGGGATGGGAGCTTTCTTT. Amino acid sequence: CASSSEVGMGAFF.

This clonotype was counted ten times or more. This chain links TRBV6-5 with TRBJ1-6, with 7 bases fitting TRBD1. V shed 2 bases, J shed 6 bases, and the junction held 7 bases outside the gene matches. This CDR3 has 16 residues. Looked up from germline, CDR1 is MNHEY and CDR2 is SVGAGI. The CDR3 spells CASSYEQGISNSPLHF. The CDR3 bases are TGTGCCAGCAGTTACGAACAGGGGATTAGTAATTCACCCCTCCACTTT.

The chain has TRBV20-1 and TRBJ1-5; D is possibly TRBD1 (5 bases). The germline V gene encodes CDR1 DFQATT and CDR2 SNEGSKA (reference sequence). There are 15 residues in the CDR3. V lost 3 bases to trimming and J lost 5 bases, with 17 bases between them. The CDR3 DNA sequence: TGCAGTGCTAGTGCTGTTGGGGGAGGGCATCAGCCCCAGCATTTT. It yields the protein CSASAVGGGHQPQHF.

Points on this clonotype: This may be a read error, as it is one base from a much larger clone. The V call is TRBV7-8, the J call TRBJ2-7; TRBD2 matches 8 bases. This CDR3 is 15 amino acids long. In germline, CDR1 is SGHVS, CDR2 FQNEAQ. The DNA for the CDR3 is TGTGCCGGCAGCTTAGCCGTAGCGGGGCTCTACGAGCAGTACTTC. Encoded protein: CAGSLAVAGLYEQYF.

With regard to this clonotype: This may come from a read error, since a much larger clone is one base off. V usage is TRBV4-1 and J usage is TRBJ2-7; D is possibly TRBD1 (6 bases). This CDR3 region has 16 residues. Trimming cost V 0 bases and J 1 base, with 13 bases left between them. From germline, CDR1 is MGHRA and CDR2 YSYEKL. The CDR3 nucleotides are TGCGCCAGCAGCCAAGACTGGGGGCGGCCTTCCTACGAGCAGTACTTC. Protein sequence: CASSQDWGRPSYEQYF.